This TCR beta chain is drawn from a study of PD-1 blockade in mismatch repair-deficient tumors. Libraries were prepared by immunoSEQ multiplex PCR; TCRdb keeps only in-frame clonotypes and omits some of them. Of tens of thousands of clones in the sample, 70% to 85% were seen once. Overall study findings and caveats: Tumor-resident clones, often undetectable pretreatment in blood, expanded then contracted after pembrolizumab.

With 3 bases clipped from V and 4 bases from J, the junction kept 4 bases outside the gene matches. The CDR3 is 14 residues long. The germline gives CDR1 SGHTA, CDR2 FQGTGA. As concerns this clone: Its antigen remains unidentified.

This chain uses TRBV7-3 with TRBJ2-3; 7 bases are a match to TRBD1. The source is an adult with mismatch repair-deficient cancer. The sample consisted of PBMCs, taken before pembrolizumab treatment. The chain's CDR3 is CASSLTGSPDTQYF. CDR3 nucleotides: TGTGCCAGCAGCTTGACAGGGTCTCCAGATACGCAGTATTTT.